A single sample is the source of the 14 T cell receptor beta chains below, sequenced in a study of T cell repertoires in cytomegalovirus infection. MiXCR, applied by TCRdb to the reads, yields one record per CDR3 protein. The sample lists nearly 550,000 distinct CDR3 sequences, approximately 17% occurring once. Sequenced: CD8+ T cells from PBMCs. Receptor source: a human donor in good health (CMV status not recorded). Some clones in this sample may be carry-over from other donors' samples.

The chain couples TRBV4-1 to TRBJ1-5; TRBD1 is a possible D gene (6 bases). This CDR3 spans 14 amino acids. From germline, CDR1 is MGHRA and CDR2 YSYEKL. With 4 bases removed from V and 7 bases from J, the gap between germline ends came to 14 bases. CDR3 loop: CASSLMGAKQPQHF. As DNA, the CDR3 is TGCGCCAGCAGCCTTATGGGGGCGAAACAGCCCCAGCATTTT.

This clonotype was detected only a few times. This chain uses TRBV6-6 with TRBJ1-2; D gene unclear. V was pared by 2 bases and J by 2 bases, with 15 bases between. Germline V lookup: CDR1 MNHNY, CDR2 SVGAGI (reference sequence). The CDR3 length is 16 residues. The CDR3 protein is CASSYPSEATNYGYTF. The CDR3 DNA is TGTGCCAGCAGTTACCCCTCCGAAGCGACAAACTATGGCTACACCTTC.

The sample holds many counts of this clonotype. V gene TRBV7-9 combines with J gene TRBJ2-1, with 15 bases identical to TRBD2. V was pared by 4 bases and J by 0 bases, with 7 bases of the junction left unmatched. CDR1 and CDR2 from the germline V gene are SEHNR and FQNEAQ (reference sequence). The CDR3 totals 19 residues. CDR3 nucleotides: TGTGCCAGCAGCTATACCGGGACTAGCGGGAGGTTCTCCTACAATGAGCAGTTCTTC. Its protein is CASSYTGTSGRFSYNEQFF.

This clonotype occurred a few times. This CDR3 is CASSQEEGGGGDNEQFF. The CDR3 nucleotides are TGCGCCAGCAGCCAAGAAGAGGGCGGGGGAGGGGACAATGAGCAGTTCTTC. The genes are TRBV4-1 and TRBJ2-1; 7 nucleotides agree with TRBD2. The CDR3 consists of 17 residues. Germline V CDR1 and CDR2: MGHRA, YSYEKL. With V trimmed by 0 bases and J by 5 bases, 10 bases remained unmatched.

This clonotype was seen only a few times. The V and J genes are TRBV27 and TRBJ1-2; 10 bases agree with TRBD1. The CDR3 is made up of 13 amino acids. Germline CDR1 reads MNHEY; CDR2 reads SMNVEV (reference sequence). The V and J ends lost 3 bases and 6 bases, in that order; junction bases with no gene match: 1. CDR3 sequence: CASSFGTGDGYTF. The CDR3, as DNA: TGTGCCAGCAGTTTCGGGACAGGGGATGGCTACACCTTC.

Comments on this clonotype: A much larger clone differs from this one at a single base, so this may be a read error. The V gene is TRBV27, the J gene TRBJ2-7; tentative D call: TRBD1 (6 bases). The germline V gene encodes CDR1 MNHEY and CDR2 SMNVEV (reference sequence). This CDR3 has 16 amino acids. The CDR3 here is CTSSFSLGQKTYEQYF. The CDR3 coding sequence is TGTACCAGCAGTTTTTCCCTAGGACAGAAAACCTACGAGCAGTACTTC.

This clonotype was observed at least ten times. The V call is TRBV5-5, the J call TRBJ1-4; possible D gene TRBD1, 6 bases. Trimming stripped 4 bases from V and 5 bases from J, with 12 bases between. There are 14 residues in the CDR3. Germline CDR1 reads SGHKS; CDR2 reads YYEKEE (reference sequence). In DNA form, the CDR3 reads TGTGCCAGCAGCCTCGGACAGACCAATGAAAAACTGTTTTTT. Its translation: CASSLGQTNEKLFF. Full variable domain (outside the CDR3, taken from reference TRBV5-5 and TRBJ1-4): DAGVTQSPTHLIKTRGQQVTLRCSPISGHKSVSWYQQVLGQGPQFIFQYYEKEERGRGNFPDRFSARQFPNYSSELNVNALLLGDSALYLCASSLGQTNEKLFFGSGTQLSVL.

This clonotype appeared many times. This chain links TRBV7-3 with TRBJ2-3; 13 positions match TRBD2. The CDR3 length is 16 residues. CDR1 is SGHTA and CDR2 is FQGTGA in the germline V gene. J lost 2 bases, V lost 5 bases, and 4 bases had no gene match. In DNA form, the CDR3 reads TGTGCCAGCAGCCCGGGGACTAGCGGGACCACAGATACGCAGTATTTT. Protein: CASSPGTSGTTDTQYF.

The chain employs TRBV7-4 and TRBJ2-7; D is unresolved. The CDR3 contains 14 residues. The germline V gene encodes CDR1 SGHVT and CDR2 SQSDAQ. The CDR3 protein is CVSSLVGGRYEQYF. The CDR3 DNA follows: TGTGTCAGTAGCTTAGTGGGTGGTCGGTACGAGCAGTACTTC. The variable domain in full, with the rest retrieved from reference TRBV7-4 and TRBJ2-7, is GAGVSQSPRYKVAKRGRDVALRCDSISGHVTLYWYRQTLGQGSEVLTYSQSDAQRDKSGRPSGRFSAERPERSVSTLKIQRTEQGDSAVYLCVSSLVGGRYEQYFGPGTRLTVT.

V gene TRBV11-2 combines with J gene TRBJ1-2; TRBD1 might be the D (5 bases). With 7 bases removed from V and 7 bases from J, the gap between germline ends came to 16 bases. The CDR3 consists of 13 residues. The germline gives CDR1 SGHAT, CDR2 FQNNGV. CDR3 protein: CASTLPGASGYTF. In DNA form, the CDR3 reads TGTGCCAGCACCCTGCCTGGGGCTTCTGGCTACACCTTC.

This clonotype was counted only a few times. The chain carries TRBV15 and TRBJ2-3; TRBD2 matches 14 bases. J lost 6 bases, V lost 0 bases, and 8 bases had no gene match. Germline values: CDR1 LNHNV, CDR2 YYDKDF (reference sequence). The CDR3 consists of 18 residues. In DNA form, the CDR3 reads TGTGCCACCAGCAGAGATAAGACTAGCGGGAGGGCCGGGGATACGCAGTATTTT. Translating gives CATSRDKTSGRAGDTQYF.

This clonotype was detected many times. The chain links TRBV6-1 to TRBJ1-1; 8 positions agree with TRBD1. The germline V gene encodes CDR1 MNHNS and CDR2 SASEGT. V dropped 11 bases and J dropped 4; count of bases not matched to a gene: 3. The CDR3 contains 11 residues. The CDR3, as DNA: TGTGCCGTAGGACAGGGCACTGAAGCTTTCTTT. Protein sequence: CAVGQGTEAFF.

V usage is TRBV11-2 and J usage is TRBJ1-5; TRBD1 matches at 8 bases. Germline-derived CDR1 and CDR2 are SGHAT and FQNNGV. The CDR3 totals 15 residues. V shed 0 bases and J 6 bases; nucleotides not matched to a gene: 4. CDR3 region: CASSLEGQGSQPQHF. CDR3 in DNA: TGTGCCAGCAGCTTAGAAGGACAGGGCAGTCAGCCCCAGCATTTT. Combining the CDR3 with reference TRBV11-2 and TRBJ1-5 gives the whole variable domain EAGVAQSPRYKIIEKRQSVAFWCNPISGHATLYWYQQILGQGPKLLIQFQNNGVVDDSQLPKDRFSAERLKGVDSTLKIQPAKLEDSAVYLCASSLEGQGSQPQHFGDGTRLSIL.

This clonotype was seen repeatedly, ten times or more. V usage is TRBV2 and J usage is TRBJ2-5; 10 nucleotides agree with TRBD2. The CDR3 is 12 amino acids. In germline, CDR1 is SNHLY, CDR2 FYNNEI. V was pared by 8 bases and J by 3 bases, with 0 bases of the junction left unmatched. The CDR3 here is CASLAGEETQYF. CDR3 coding DNA: TGTGCCAGCCTAGCGGGAGAAGAGACCCAGTACTTC.